This paragraph reports one T cell receptor (beta chain). The CDR3 spans 15 residues. The germline V gene encodes CDR1 MDHEN and CDR2 SYDVKM. V lost 8 bases, J lost 2 bases, and 16 bases lay in between. The sample belongs to a study of preoperative IRX-2 immunotherapy in early breast cancer. The treatment: preoperative locoregional IRX-2 cytokine immunotherapy. Patients received preoperative, locoregional IRX-2 cytokine immunotherapy in a phase Ib study. Assay used: immunoSEQ multiplex PCR; TCRdb lists only in-frame clones, some missing. The data show about 32,000 clones, roughly four fifths seen once. This clonotype originated in a human donor with breast cancer. The sample was lymph node tissue, taken from a patient treated with IRX-2 immunotherapy. The chain couples TRBV28 to TRBJ2-1; a weak D match, TRBD1 (5 bases). The DNA of the CDR3 is TGTGCCAGCTCGTTTACGGACACAACCTACAATGAGCAGTTCTTC. This codes for CASSFTDTTYNEQFF.